The rows below give T cell receptor beta chains drawn from one sample of a study of OX40 agonist ivuxolimab in advanced cancers. Clones were read by immunoSEQ multiplex PCR, and TCRdb kept only the in-frame ones, dropping some. The repertoire has 48,000 or so clones, 80% to 95% of them found once; the top ten carry 6% to 8%. The input for sequencing was CD4+ or CD8+ T cells sorted from blood, taken in a trial of the OX40 agonist ivuxolimab. Every receptor here comes from an adult with an advanced solid tumor such as melanoma, head and neck, liver or kidney cancer. Each CDR3 is given with its conserved first and last residue. The D gene is left open where the match is weak. The listing skips clone size in some rows; elsewhere it reads once, few, many or a size class.

size,J,D,V,CDR3,DNA
.,TRBJ2-5,.,TRBV6-5,CASSWSGRVWETQYF,TGTGCCAGCAGTTGGTCCGGCAGGGTTTGGGAGACCCAGTACTTC
.,TRBJ1-5,.,TRBV6-5,CASSGRDFWNQPQHF,TGTGCCAGCAGTGGGAGGGATTTTTGGAATCAGCCCCAGCATTTT
.,TRBJ1-1,.,TRBV27,CASSLSLGGTEAFF,TGTGCCAGCAGTTTATCATTGGGGGGCACTGAAGCTTTCTTT
few,TRBJ2-1,TRBD2,TRBV5-4,CASRGTSVSYNEQFF,TGTGCCAGCAGGGGGACTAGCGTATCCTACAATGAGCAGTTCTTC
.,TRBJ1-5,.,TRBV7-9,CASSNDGFNQPQHF,TGTGCCAGCAGCAACGACGGATTCAATCAGCCCCAGCATTTT
few,TRBJ2-3,.,TRBV5-6,CASSYEGSADTQYF,TGTGCCAGCAGCTACGAAGGGTCCGCAGATACGCAGTATTTT
.,TRBJ2-5,TRBD1,TRBV19,CASSHGTGQETQYF,TGTGCCAGTAGTCATGGGACAGGACAAGAGACCCAGTACTTC
.,TRBJ1-1,TRBD1,TRBV14,CASSPRDRGFLNTEAFF,TGTGCCAGCAGCCCCCGGGACAGGGGGTTTTTGAACACTGAAGCTTTCTTT
.,TRBJ2-1,.,TRBV7-2,CASSLARAREQFF,TGTGCCAGCAGCTTAGCTAGGGCGCGGGAGCAGTTCTTC
.,TRBJ1-5,TRBD1,TRBV10-2,CASTGGLNQPQHF,TGCGCCAGCACAGGGGGTCTGAATCAGCCCCAGCATTTT
.,TRBJ1-4,.,TRBV5-6,CASSLYFRDDEKLFF,TGTGCCAGCAGCTTGTACTTCAGGGATGATGAAAAACTGTTTTTT
.,TRBJ1-1,.,TRBV6-5,CASSPEWGTEAFF,TGTGCCAGCAGCCCAGAGTGGGGCACTGAAGCTTTCTTT
.,TRBJ1-2,.,TRBV4-1,CASSHSLGQTNYGYTF,TGCGCCAGCAGCCATTCTCTAGGACAGACGAACTATGGCTACACCTTC
once,TRBJ1-2,TRBD1,TRBV27,CASSPGQGASGYTF,TGTGCCAGCAGCCCGGGACAGGGGGCGTCTGGCTACACCTTC
.,TRBJ1-1,.,TRBV19,CASSIEGYTEAFF,TGTGCCAGTAGTATCGAGGGTTACACTGAAGCTTTCTTT
.,TRBJ2-7,.,TRBV30,CAWTLGISSYEQYF,TGTGCCTGGACACTAGGAATTAGCTCCTACGAGCAGTACTTC
.,TRBJ1-1,.,TRBV29-1,CSADGGANTEAFF,TGCAGCGCTGACGGCGGGGCGAACACTGAAGCTTTCTTT
once,TRBJ2-7,.,TRBV2,CVTRGANYEQYF,TGTGTAACCCGGGGGGCTAACTACGAGCAGTACTTC
.,TRBJ2-2,.,TRBV6-5,CASRTANTGELFF,TGTGCCAGCAGAACAGCGAACACCGGGGAGCTGTTTTTT
.,TRBJ1-1,TRBD1,TRBV28,CASSLPQTGDTEAFF,TGTGCCAGCAGTTTACCCCAGACAGGGGATACTGAAGCTTTCTTT
.,TRBJ1-2,TRBD1,TRBV11-2,CASSFSYGTGGDGYTF,TGTGCCAGCAGCTTTTCGTACGGGACAGGGGGAGATGGCTACACCTTC
once,TRBJ2-1,TRBD2,TRBV6-1,CASKSVAGGPNEQFF,TGTGCCAGCAAATCGGTAGCGGGGGGCCCCAATGAGCAGTTCTTC
.,TRBJ2-5,.,TRBV13,CASRRRGVDLETQYF,TGTGCCAGCAGGCGCAGAGGGGTGGATCTAGAGACCCAGTACTTC
.,TRBJ1-6,.,TRBV13,CASSSIPGRLNSPLHF,TGTGCCAGCAGCTCAATCCCCGGGCGGCTAAATTCACCCCTCCACTTT
.,TRBJ2-2,.,TRBV7-9,CASSAVGNTGELFF,TGTGCCAGCAGCGCCGTGGGGAACACCGGGGAGCTGTTTTTT
.,TRBJ1-2,.,TRBV19,CASKEGWYGYTF,TGTGCCAGTAAGGAGGGTTGGTATGGCTACACCTTC
few,TRBJ1-5,TRBD1,TRBV30,CAWSAGTGRQPQHF,TGTGCCTGGAGTGCCGGGACAGGACGGCAGCCCCAGCATTTT
once,TRBJ2-3,TRBD2,TRBV7-8,CASSSSGGATDTQYF,TGTGCCAGCAGCTCAAGCGGGGGGGCAACAGATACGCAGTATTTT
.,TRBJ1-2,.,TRBV7-9,CASSFPGPSYGYTF,TGTGCCAGCAGCTTCCCGGGGCCATCCTATGGCTACACCTTC
.,TRBJ2-2,TRBD1,TRBV7-9,CASAVGDRDTGELFF,TGTGCAAGCGCCGTGGGGGACAGGGACACCGGGGAGCTGTTTTTT
.,TRBJ1-2,.,TRBV2,CASSEQLTNYGYTF,TGTGCCAGCAGTGAACAATTAACTAACTATGGCTACACCTTC
.,TRBJ2-2,.,TRBV7-8,CASGRVNTGELFF,TGTGCCAGCGGGCGGGTGAACACCGGGGAGCTGTTTTTT
.,TRBJ1-2,.,TRBV6-6,CASTNPYGYTF,TGTGCCAGCACCAACCCCTATGGCTACACCTTC
.,TRBJ1-1,.,TRBV2,CASRGTEAFF,TGTGCCTCCAGAGGGACTGAAGCTTTCTTT
.,TRBJ2-1,TRBD2,TRBV27,CASSGGASYNEQFF,TGTGCCAGTTCCGGGGGGGCTTCCTACAATGAGCAGTTCTTC
.,TRBJ1-2,.,TRBV4-1,CASSQTLAGYGYTF,TGCGCCAGCAGCCAAACGTTGGCCGGGTATGGCTACACCTTC
.,TRBJ1-1,TRBD1,TRBV2,CASSDTGASWNTEAFF,TGTGCCAGCAGCGATACAGGGGCGTCATGGAACACTGAAGCTTTCTTT
.,TRBJ2-7,.,TRBV30,CAWSIRGRDYEQYF,TGTGCCTGGAGTATTCGGGGCCGAGACTACGAGCAGTACTTC
.,TRBJ2-1,TRBD2,TRBV2,CASTGGRYNEQFF,TGTGCCAGCACGGGGGGAAGGTACAATGAGCAGTTCTTC
.,TRBJ1-1,TRBD1,TRBV7-6,CASSLRGQVGRNTEAFF,TGTGCCAGCAGCTTAAGGGGACAGGTTGGACGTAACACTGAAGCTTTCTTT
.,TRBJ2-3,.,TRBV27,CASSSAPVRGDTQYF,TGTGCCAGCAGTTCCGCACCCGTCCGCGGGGATACGCAGTATTTT
.,TRBJ2-2,.,TRBV4-1,CASRDNTGELFF,TGCGCCAGCAGGGACAACACCGGGGAGCTGTTTTTT
.,TRBJ1-6,.,TRBV2,CASSLRIISVSPLHF,TGTGCCAGCAGCCTAAGGATCATTTCGGTTTCACCCCTCCACTTT
.,TRBJ2-7,TRBD1,TRBV30,CAWSSGQGAYEQYF,TGTGCCTGGAGTTCAGGACAGGGGGCCTACGAGCAGTACTTC
.,TRBJ2-7,.,TRBV5-6,CASSLVAGWTYEQYF,TGTGCCAGCAGCTTAGTCGCAGGTTGGACCTACGAGCAGTACTTC
.,TRBJ2-5,.,TRBV10-3,CAISSRRQETQYF,TGTGCCATCAGCTCCAGGAGACAAGAGACCCAGTACTTC
.,TRBJ1-2,.,TRBV27,CASSLSVSSLYGYTF,TGTGCCAGCAGTTTATCAGTCAGCTCACTCTATGGCTACACCTTC